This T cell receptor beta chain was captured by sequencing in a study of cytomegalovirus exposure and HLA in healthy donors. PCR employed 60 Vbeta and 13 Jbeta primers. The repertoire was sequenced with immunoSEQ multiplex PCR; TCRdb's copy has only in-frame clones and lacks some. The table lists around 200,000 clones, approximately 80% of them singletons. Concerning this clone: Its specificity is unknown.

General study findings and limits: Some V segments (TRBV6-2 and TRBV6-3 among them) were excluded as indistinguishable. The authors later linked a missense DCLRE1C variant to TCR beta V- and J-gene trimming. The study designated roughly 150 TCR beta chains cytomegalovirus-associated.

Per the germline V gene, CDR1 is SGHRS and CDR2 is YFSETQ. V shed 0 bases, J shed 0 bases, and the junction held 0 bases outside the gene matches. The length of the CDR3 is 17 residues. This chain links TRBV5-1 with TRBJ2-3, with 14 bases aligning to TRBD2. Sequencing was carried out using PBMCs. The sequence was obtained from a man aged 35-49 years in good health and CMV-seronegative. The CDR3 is CASSLGLAGGSTDTQYF. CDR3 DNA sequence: TGCGCCAGCAGCTTGGGACTAGCGGGGGGGAGCACAGATACGCAGTATTTT.